The entry below describes one T cell receptor beta chain. No antigen is known for it. Nothing much larger sits one base from this clone, and base qualities are not available. The immunoSEQ Assay, a bias-controlled multiplex PCR, was used to amplify TCRbeta CDR3 regions from genomic DNA. Per the original workflow: The number of nucleated cells in each sample was estimated from the amplification of reference gene primers within the assay. To quantify the absolute abundance of each unique TCRbeta CDR3 rearrangement, sequence reads were collapsed and filtered. For each sample, productive Simpson clonality was calculated as the square root of Simpson's diversity index over productive rearrangements. The table comes from immuneACCESS by way of TCRdb, which keeps in-frame sequences with V and J called. Part of the clones is missing from these tables; in studies checked, under half for an unresolved V gene and the rest for unknown reasons. V, J and clone size derive from that table, while D and trimming were established from the DNA sequence. Present in this sample are 330,000 or so clones, about 91% of which were seen just once. The top ten hold around 10% of the sample.

Via the germline V gene (reference sequence), CDR1 is LNHDA and CDR2 SQIVND. Between the V and J ends, shortened by 6 bases and 0 bases respectively, the junction contains 11 bases. The CDR3 runs 14 amino acids, cysteine and phenylalanine included. Just the 42-base CDR3 DNA is kept, in frame starting at base 1. In Seattle, one collaborating source enrolled patients while the infection was active and tracked those patients longitudinally over the course of disease. Collaborating institutions collected whole blood in K2EDTA tubes following their own protocols. For TCRbeta analysis, collaborator samples were shipped as frozen whole blood, as isolated PBMCs, or as DNA extracted from either sample type. The entry originates in a study of blood T cell repertoires in COVID-19 (dated by TCRdb to between 2020 and 2021). Background on the whole study: Samples covering the acute and convalescent phases of COVID-19 were provided by collaborators in the United States, Italy and Spain. The samples were drawn from the first 160 participants of the ongoing ImmuneRACE study and from some 1,300 subjects provided by 6 global collaborators. A de-identified subject ID, COVID-19 status, age in years and sex were almost always included in the sample metadata. The prospective study material was composed of cDNA or gDNA derived from T cells, B-cell-depleted T cells, or PBMCs. Where available, HLA class I and class II types were obtained from metadata supplied by the sample provider rather than from assay-based typing. The dataset comprised deeply sampled blood TCRbeta repertoires from subjects exposed to, actively infected with, or recovered from COVID-19. A freely available public database, intended as a resource for researchers studying the immune response to SARS-CoV-2, is where the repertoires were released. Study-wide conclusions, independent of this receptor: How much clinical and demographic metadata was included differed by source and by participant, and the metadata was provided uncurated.

The chain joins TRBV19 to TRBJ1-1; the D region possibly corresponds to TRBD1 (6 bases align). The receptor's source is a young man with COVID-19, enrolled during active disease. Sequenced input: peripheral blood. The CDR3 region has the sequence CASRGGGMNTEAFF. The DNA sequence reads TGTGCCAGTAGGGGTGGGGGCATGAACACTGAAGCTTTCTTT.